The source of this T cell receptor (beta chain) is a study of shared clonotypes between healthy human individuals. Points from the study as a whole: Among a handful of donors, roughly 5% of naive CD4 clonotypes were found in common.

Every subset's genomic DNA went evenly onto several immunoSEQ plates. TCRdb keeps only in-frame clones here, not all; method: immunoSEQ multiplex PCR. The top ten hold about 24% of the sample, which has about 680,000 clones, around 90% seen once. Regarding this clone: Its target is unknown.

Naive CD8 populations comprised CD45RO-negative cells positively selected for CCR7, excluding terminally differentiated effector memory CD45RA+ cells. Germline V gives CDR1 SGHTS, CDR2 YDEGEE. The CDR3 is made up of 15 amino acids. J gave up 1 base and V 4 bases, and 4 bases lay outside the gene matches. The specimen was naive CD8+ T cells sorted from blood. V is TRBV5-8 and J is TRBJ2-3, with 9 bases aligning to TRBD1. This clonotype was sampled from a man in his thirties or forties in good health. This chain's CDR3 is CASSQRDRGTDTQYF. The CDR3 nucleotides are TGTGCCAGCAGCCAGCGGGACAGGGGCACAGATACGCAGTATTTT.